This TCR beta chain is from a study of cytomegalovirus exposure and HLA in healthy donors. Per germline, CDR1 ENHRY and CDR2 SYGVKD. The CDR3 is 15 amino acids. After removal of 5 bases from V and 0 bases from J, the junction contained 4 bases not matched to a gene. The study ran its PCR with 60 Vbeta and 13 Jbeta primers. Measured with immunoSEQ multiplex PCR; TCRdb has only the in-frame clones, and not every one. The sample records roughly 120,000 clones, 60% to 80% being singletons. This clone has only a few counts. Antigen specificity is unknown. Study results and limitations: In vitro checks showed that a few CMV-associated chains really do target CMV antigens.

The chain carries TRBV10-3 and TRBJ2-1, with 7 bases that match TRBD1. The sequenced sample consisted of PBMCs. The sequence derives from a man aged 45-65 years in good health and CMV-seropositive. This chain's CDR3 is CAISRGGSSYNEQFF. Here the CDR3 DNA reads TGTGCCATCAGTCGAGGGGGCTCCTCCTACAATGAGCAGTTCTTC.